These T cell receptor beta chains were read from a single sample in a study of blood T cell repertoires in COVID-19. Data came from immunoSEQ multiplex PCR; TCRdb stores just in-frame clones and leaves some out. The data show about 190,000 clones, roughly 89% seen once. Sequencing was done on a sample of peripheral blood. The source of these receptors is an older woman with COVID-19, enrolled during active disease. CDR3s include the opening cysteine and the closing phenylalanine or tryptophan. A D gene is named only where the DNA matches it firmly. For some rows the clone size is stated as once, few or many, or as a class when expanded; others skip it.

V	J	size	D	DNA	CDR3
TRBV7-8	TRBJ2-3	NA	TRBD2	TGTGCCAGCAGCACTTTTGCCGGAGCTAGCGGGAAGGCGGATACGCAGTATTTT	CASSTFAGASGKADTQYF
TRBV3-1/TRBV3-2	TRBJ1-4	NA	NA	TGTGCCAGCAGCCAAGATTCAAGGGGCGCTAATGAAAAACTGTTTTTT	CASSQDSRGANEKLFF
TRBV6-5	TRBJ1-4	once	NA	TGTGCCAGCAGTTACTTCAGCAGGGGTGAAAAACTGTTTTTT	CASSYFSRGEKLFF
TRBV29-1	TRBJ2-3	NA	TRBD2	TGCAGCGTTGAAGACGGGACTAGAAAGCAGTATTTT	CSVEDGTRKQYF
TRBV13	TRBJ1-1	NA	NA	TGTGCCAGCAGCTTAACAGGGTGGACTGAAGCTTTCTTT	CASSLTGWTEAFF
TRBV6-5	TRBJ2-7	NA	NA	TGTGCCAGCAAATTGACATATGGCTCCTACGAGCAGTACTTC	CASKLTYGSYEQYF
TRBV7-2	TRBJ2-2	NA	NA	TGTGCCAGCAGCTTACAGGGCGGGGAGCTGTTTTTT	CASSLQGGELFF
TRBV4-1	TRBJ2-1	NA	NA	TGCGCCAGCAGCCAAGTTGCCAGGGGCACGGACAATGAGCAGTTCTTC	CASSQVARGTDNEQFF
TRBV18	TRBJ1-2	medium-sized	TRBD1	TGTGCCAGCTCACCCGAACAGGGGGCAGAGGGAGGCTACACCTTC	CASSPEQGAEGGYTF
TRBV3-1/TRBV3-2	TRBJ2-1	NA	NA	TGTGCCAGCAGCCAAGCTATTAGCGGACACAATGAGCAGTTCTTC	CASSQAISGHNEQFF
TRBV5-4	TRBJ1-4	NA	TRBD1	TGTGCCAGCAGCTTAGGACAGGGGGTGAATGAAAAACTGTTTTTT	CASSLGQGVNEKLFF
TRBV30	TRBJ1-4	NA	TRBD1	TGTGCCTGCCGACAGGGCGCTAATGAAAAACTGTTTTTT	CACRQGANEKLFF
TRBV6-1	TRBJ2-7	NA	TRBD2	TGTGCCAGCAGTGAAGCGCTTCGGACTAGCGGGAGGTTCTACGAGCAGTACTTC	CASSEALRTSGRFYEQYF